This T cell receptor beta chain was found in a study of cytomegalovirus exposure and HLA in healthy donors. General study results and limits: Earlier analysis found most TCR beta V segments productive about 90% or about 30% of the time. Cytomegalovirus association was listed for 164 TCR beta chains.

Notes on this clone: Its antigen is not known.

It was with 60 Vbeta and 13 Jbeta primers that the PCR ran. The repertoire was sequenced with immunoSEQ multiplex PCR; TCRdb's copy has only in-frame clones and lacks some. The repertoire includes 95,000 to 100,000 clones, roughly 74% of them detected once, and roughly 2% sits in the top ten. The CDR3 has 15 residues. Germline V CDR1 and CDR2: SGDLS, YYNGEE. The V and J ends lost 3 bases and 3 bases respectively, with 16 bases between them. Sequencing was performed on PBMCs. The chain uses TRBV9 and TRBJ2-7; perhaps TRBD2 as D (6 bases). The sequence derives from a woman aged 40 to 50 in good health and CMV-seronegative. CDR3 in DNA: TGTGCCAGCAGCGCCTACCGGGACTGGGGCTACGAGCAGTACTTC. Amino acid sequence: CASSAYRDWGYEQYF.